This T cell receptor (beta chain) was sequenced during a study of blood T cell repertoires in COVID-19. Measured with immunoSEQ multiplex PCR; TCRdb has only the in-frame clones, and not every one. The table has about 220,000 clones, 80% to 90% seen once. Sequences were obtained from PBMCs or T cells enriched from blood (not recorded which). This sequence originates from a woman in her late teens or twenties in a cohort exposed to, infected with or recovered from COVID-19 (not recorded which).

As DNA, the CDR3 is TGTGCCAGCTCCGTCGAGAAGCCACGGGGGGAGACCCAGTACTTC. Protein product: CASSVEKPRGETQYF. The J gene is TRBJ2-5, the V gene TRBV18; D perhaps matches TRBD2 (6 bases). Trimming cost V 6 bases and J 5 bases, with 19 bases left between them. Germline V lookup: CDR1 KGHSH, CDR2 LQKENI. The CDR3 is 15 residues long. Together with reference TRBV18 and TRBJ2-5, the CDR3 gives the full variable domain: NAGVMQNPRHLVRRRGQEARLRCSPMKGHSHVYWYRQLPEEGLKFMVYLQKENIIDESGMPKERFSAEFPKEGPSILRIQQVVRGDSAAYFCASSVEKPRGETQYFGPGTRLLVL.